The 17 T cell receptor beta chains given below trace back to one sample, sequenced in a study of T cells in Graves' hyperthyroidism and ophthalmopathy. TCR beta CDR3 regions were amplified from RNA transcripts. Initially, a first-round RT-PCR of the TCR CDR3 employed the HTBI primer set. Using its own MiXCR run on the multiplex PCR reads, TCRdb lists one record per CDR3 protein. The table includes some 490,000 distinct CDR3 sequences, about 22% detected once. The sequenced sample consisted of blood. The receptor source for this set is a woman in her 70s with Graves' ophthalmopathy.

This clonotype has a count of ten or more. The rearrangement joins TRBV11-2 to TRBJ1-1, with D possibly TRBD1 on 6 matching bases. V was trimmed by 5 bases and J by 11 bases, leaving 15 bases between them. Germline lookup yields CDR1 SGHAT and CDR2 FQNNGV. The CDR3 is 12 residues long. The CDR3 region has the DNA TGTGCCAGCAGCCCAGACAGGAAGTCGGCTTTCTTT. Translating it yields CASSPDRKSAFF. Filled out from reference TRBV11-2 and TRBJ1-1, the complete variable domain reads EAGVAQSPRYKIIEKRQSVAFWCNPISGHATLYWYQQILGQGPKLLIQFQNNGVVDDSQLPKDRFSAERLKGVDSTLKIQPAKLEDSAVYLCASSPDRKSAFFGQGTRLTVV.

This chain joins TRBV30 and TRBJ1-3; maybe TRBD1 (5 bases). Trimming took 5 bases from V and 7 from J, leaving 6 bases between them. Germline V gene data show CDR1 as GTSNPN and CDR2 as SVGIG (reference sequence). CDR3 length: 10 residues. CDR3 amino acids: CAWGGNTIYF. The CDR3, as DNA: TGTGCCTGGGGGGGGAACACCATATATTTT. The whole variable domain, filled in from reference TRBV30 and TRBJ1-3, reads SQTIHQWPATLVQPVGSPLSLECTVEGTSNPNLYWYRQAAGRGLQLLFYSVGIGQISSEVPQNLSASRPQDRQFILSSKKLLLSDSGFYLCAWGGNTIYFGEGSWLTVV.

This clonotype was found a few times. The chain couples TRBV3-1 to TRBJ1-4; D not resolved. Trimming pared 1 base from V and 8 bases from J, leaving 11 bases between. Germline lookup yields CDR1 LGHDT and CDR2 YNNKEL (reference sequence). The length of the CDR3 is 14 residues. The CDR3, as DNA: TGTGCCAGCAGCCAAGTTGGGGTTGGCGAAAAACTGTTTTTT. As protein: CASSQVGVGEKLFF. Filled out from reference TRBV3-1 and TRBJ1-4, the complete variable domain reads DTAVSQTPKYLVTQMGNDKSIKCEQNLGHDTMYWYKQDSKKFLKIMFSYNNKELIINETVPNRFSPKSPDKAHLNLHINSLELGDSAVYFCASSQVGVGEKLFFGSGTQLSVL.

The chain couples TRBV7-6 to TRBJ2-7; perhaps TRBD1 as D (6 bases). Germline V gives CDR1 SGHVS, CDR2 FNYEAQ. V lost 0 bases to trimming and J lost 5 bases, with 20 bases between them. This CDR3 is 17 amino acids long. This chain's CDR3 is CASSLAFHRTEGNEQYF. Written as DNA, the CDR3 is TGTGCCAGCAGCTTAGCCTTCCACCGGACAGAGGGGAACGAGCAGTACTTC.

With regard to this clonotype: One junction end does not reproduce the germline sequence, and a read error may be involved. The rearrangement uses TRBV5-1 and TRBJ1-1; 7 bases align to TRBD1. Germline lookup yields CDR1 SGHRS and CDR2 YFSETQ. This CDR3 comprises 15 residues. The CDR3 loop is CASSSTGAENTKAFF. Here the CDR3 DNA reads TGCGCCAGCAGCTCCACAGGGGCCGAGAACACTAAAGCTTTCTTT.

The chain carries TRBV30 and TRBJ2-2; 8 bases align to TRBD2. Trimming at V came to 1 base and at J to 6 bases, leaving 13 bases not matched to a gene. This CDR3 has 17 residues. Germline values: CDR1 GTSNPN, CDR2 SVGIG (reference sequence). Here the CDR3 DNA reads TGTGCCTGGAGTGGTACGGGGGGGACTAGGTTGGCCGGGGAGCTGTTTTTT. Translated, it gives CAWSGTGGTRLAGELFF.

This clonotype came up many times. V usage is TRBV11-2 and J usage is TRBJ2-7; 8 bases map to TRBD1. The CDR3 sequence is 14 residues long. Looked up from germline, CDR1 is SGHAT and CDR2 is FQNNGV. J was trimmed by 3 bases and V by 4 bases; bases with no gene match: 5. In DNA, the CDR3 is TGTGCCAGCAGCTGGGACAGGCTTGACTACGAGCAGTACTTC. This sequence encodes CASSWDRLDYEQYF.

Details on this clonotype: Germline is not matched at one junction end, which may reflect a read error. The chain combines TRBV6-2 or TRBV6-3 with TRBJ1-1; TRBD1 matches at 7 bases. The CDR3 length is 16 residues. The V gene's germline CDR1 is MNHEY and CDR2 SVGEGT. The CDR3 region is CAGRDRVGYENTEAFF. The DNA for the CDR3 is TGTGCCGGCAGAGACAGGGTTGGATACGAGAACACTGAAGCTTTCTTT.

The chain recombines TRBV3-1 with TRBJ2-4; D is ambiguous. Germline lookup yields CDR1 LGHDT and CDR2 YNNKEL (reference sequence). V was trimmed by 0 bases and J by 15 bases, leaving 18 bases between them. The CDR3 consists of 14 residues. In DNA, the CDR3 is TGTGCCAGCAGCCAAGACCCGTCGCGGCCAATTGGGTACTTC. Translation: CASSQDPSRPIGYF.

The chain recombines TRBV20-1 with TRBJ2-3; TRBD2 matches at 15 bases. In germline, CDR1 is DFQATT, CDR2 SNEGSKA (reference sequence). This CDR3 contains 17 residues. As DNA, the CDR3 is TGCAGCGCTCCTTTGACCGGGACTAGCGGGAGGACAGATACGCAGTATTTT. Protein sequence: CSAPLTGTSGRTDTQYF.

This clonotype showed up just a few times. The rearrangement uses TRBV5-1 and TRBJ2-1; 9 nucleotides agree with TRBD2. Germline V gene sequence: CDR1 SGHRS, CDR2 YFSETQ. The CDR3 contains 16 residues. Trimming removed 0 bases from V and 6 bases from J; junction bases left unmatched: 7. CDR3: CASSLVVRTSANEQFF. In DNA, the CDR3 is TGCGCCAGCAGCTTGGTGGTTAGGACTAGCGCCAATGAGCAGTTCTTC.

This chain uses TRBV20-1 with TRBJ1-5, with 8 nucleotides matching TRBD1. Germline V gene sequence: CDR1 DFQATT, CDR2 SNEGSKA (reference sequence). Trimming removed 0 bases from V and 5 bases from J; junction bases left unmatched: 3. The CDR3 is 14 amino acids. The CDR3 protein is CSARDPRGHQPQHF. In DNA form, the CDR3 reads TGCAGTGCTAGAGATCCCAGGGGGCATCAGCCCCAGCATTTT.

In its sample, this clonotype was seen a few times. The rearrangement joins TRBV6-1 to TRBJ2-3, with 10 bases lining up with TRBD2. The trim removed 5 bases at V and 6 bases at J, leaving 11 bases unmatched. CDR3 length: 16 amino acids. CDR1 and CDR2 (germline): MNHNS, SASEGT. CDR3: CASSSLRSGRGDTQYF. CDR3 nucleotide sequence: TGTGCCAGCAGTTCACTCCGGAGCGGGAGGGGGGATACGCAGTATTTT.

This clonotype came up a few times. The V call is TRBV7-2, the J call TRBJ2-7; TRBD1 aligns across 11 bases. This CDR3 has 15 amino acids. With 1 base clipped from V and 6 bases from J, the junction kept 5 bases outside the gene matches. Germline V lookup: CDR1 SGHTA, CDR2 FQGNSA. CDR3: CASSLVWTGGAEQYF. CDR3 bases: TGTGCCAGCAGCTTAGTTTGGACAGGGGGCGCCGAGCAGTACTTC.

The chain joins TRBV29-1 to TRBJ2-7; 11 nucleotides match TRBD2. V was pared by 4 bases and J by 0 bases, with 11 bases of the junction left unmatched. The length of the CDR3 is 17 residues. Germline assignment: CDR1 SQVTM and CDR2 ANQGSEA. The CDR3 DNA sequence: TGCAGCGTTGGGGGGGGACTAGCGGATTTGAGCTCCTACGAGCAGTACTTC. This codes for CSVGGGLADLSSYEQYF.

J is TRBJ1-2 and V is TRBV20-1, with 7 bases matching TRBD1. From germline, CDR1 is DFQATT and CDR2 SNEGSKA (reference sequence). With 6 bases clipped from V and 4 bases from J, the junction kept 11 bases outside the gene matches. This CDR3 contains 14 residues. For the CDR3, the DNA is TGCAGTGCCAGAAATGACAGGGTTATCTATGGCTACACCTTC. Encoded protein: CSARNDRVIYGYTF.

V gene TRBV18 combines with J gene TRBJ2-5; D not resolved. The CDR3 extends over 13 amino acids. Germline values: CDR1 KGHSH, CDR2 LQKENI. Deletions cut 4 bases from V and 3 bases from J, with 9 bases between. In DNA, the CDR3 is TGTGCCAGCTCACAACATGTTAAAGAGACCCAGTACTTC. This encodes CASSQHVKETQYF.